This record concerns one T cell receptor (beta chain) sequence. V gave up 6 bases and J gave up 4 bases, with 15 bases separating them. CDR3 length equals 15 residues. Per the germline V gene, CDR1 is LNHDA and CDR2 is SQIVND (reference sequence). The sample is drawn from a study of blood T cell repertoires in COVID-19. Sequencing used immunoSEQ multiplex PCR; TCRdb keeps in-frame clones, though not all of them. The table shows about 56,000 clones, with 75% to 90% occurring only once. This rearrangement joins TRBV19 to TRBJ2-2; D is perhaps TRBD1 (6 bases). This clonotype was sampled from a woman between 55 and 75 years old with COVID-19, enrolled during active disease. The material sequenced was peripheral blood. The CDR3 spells CASRDGQPRTGELFF. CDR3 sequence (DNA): TGTGCCAGTAGAGATGGACAGCCCCGCACCGGGGAGCTGTTTTTT. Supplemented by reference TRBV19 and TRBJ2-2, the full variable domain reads DGGITQSPKYLFRKEGQNVTLSCEQNLNHDAMYWYRQDPGQGLRLIYYSQIVNDFQKGDIAEGYSVSREKKESFPLTVTSAQKNPTAFYLCASRDGQPRTGELFFGEGSRLTVL.